The entry below describes one T cell receptor beta chain. What it binds is unknown. MiXCR, run by TCRdb on the 5' RACE reads, gives a single entry per CDR3 protein. The sample holds around 400,000 distinct CDR3 sequences, roughly a quarter seen once. The CDR3 sequence is 15 residues long. Germline CDR1 SQVTM, CDR2 ANQGSEA. Germline trimming cut 3 bases from V and 1 base from J; bases unmatched to any gene: 2. The data originate from a study of T-cell memory formation after mild COVID-19. Regarding the study as a whole: CD4/CD8 balance characterized clones contracting day 15 to 85, and CD4+ skew characterized later expanders.

The rearrangement uses TRBV29-1 and TRBJ2-2, with 10 bases that match TRBD2. The sequenced material came from PBMCs or a T cell subset sorted from them (not recorded which). The TCR comes from an adult woman who had mild COVID-19 (a few samples of this study predate the infection). Cell type and time point are not known. CDR3: CSVETSGLNTGELFF. The DNA of the CDR3 is TGCAGCGTTGAGACTAGCGGGTTGAACACCGGGGAGCTGTTTTTT.